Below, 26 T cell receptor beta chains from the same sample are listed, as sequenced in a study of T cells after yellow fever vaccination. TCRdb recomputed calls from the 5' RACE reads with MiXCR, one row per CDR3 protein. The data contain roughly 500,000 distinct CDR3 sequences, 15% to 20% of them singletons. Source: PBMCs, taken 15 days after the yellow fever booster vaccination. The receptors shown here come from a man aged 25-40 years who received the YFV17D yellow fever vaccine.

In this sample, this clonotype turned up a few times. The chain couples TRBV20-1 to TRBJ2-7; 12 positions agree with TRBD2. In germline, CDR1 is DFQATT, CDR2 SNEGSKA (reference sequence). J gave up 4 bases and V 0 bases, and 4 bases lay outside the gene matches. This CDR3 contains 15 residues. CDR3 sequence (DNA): TGCAGTGCTAGAGATAGACTAGCGGGAGTTTACGAGCAGTACTTC. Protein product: CSARDRLAGVYEQYF.

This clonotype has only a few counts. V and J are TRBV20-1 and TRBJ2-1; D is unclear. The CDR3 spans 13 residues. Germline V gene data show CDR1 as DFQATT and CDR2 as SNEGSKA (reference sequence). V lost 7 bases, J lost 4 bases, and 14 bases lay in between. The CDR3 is CSVSRDWYNEQFF. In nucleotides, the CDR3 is TGCAGTGTGAGTAGGGATTGGTACAATGAGCAGTTCTTC.

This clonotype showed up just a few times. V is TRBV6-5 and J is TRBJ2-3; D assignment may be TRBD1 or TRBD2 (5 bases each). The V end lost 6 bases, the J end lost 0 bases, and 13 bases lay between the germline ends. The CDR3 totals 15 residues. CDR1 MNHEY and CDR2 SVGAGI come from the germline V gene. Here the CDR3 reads CASSLRDLSTDTQYF. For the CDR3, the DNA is TGTGCCAGCAGCCTTCGGGACCTAAGCACAGATACGCAGTATTTT.

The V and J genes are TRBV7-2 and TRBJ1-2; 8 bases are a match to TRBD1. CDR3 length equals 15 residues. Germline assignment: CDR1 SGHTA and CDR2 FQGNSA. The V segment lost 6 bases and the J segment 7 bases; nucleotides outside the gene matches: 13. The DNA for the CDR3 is TGTGCCAGCAGACCTACGACAGGGGCAGAAGGTGGCTACACCTTC. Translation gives CASRPTTGAEGGYTF.

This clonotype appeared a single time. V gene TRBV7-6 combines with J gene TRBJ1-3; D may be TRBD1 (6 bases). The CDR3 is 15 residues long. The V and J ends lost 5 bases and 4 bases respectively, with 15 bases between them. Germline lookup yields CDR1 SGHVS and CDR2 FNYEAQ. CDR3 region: CASSRMSGDGNTIYF. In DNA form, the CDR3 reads TGTGCCAGCAGCCGCATGTCAGGGGACGGAAACACCATATATTTT. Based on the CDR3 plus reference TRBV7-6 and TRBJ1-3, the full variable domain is GAGVSQSPRYKVTKRGQDVALRCDPISGHVSLYWYRQALGQGPEFLTYFNYEAQQDKSGLPNDRFSAERPEGSISTLTIQRTEQRDSAMYRCASSRMSGDGNTIYFGEGSWLTVV.

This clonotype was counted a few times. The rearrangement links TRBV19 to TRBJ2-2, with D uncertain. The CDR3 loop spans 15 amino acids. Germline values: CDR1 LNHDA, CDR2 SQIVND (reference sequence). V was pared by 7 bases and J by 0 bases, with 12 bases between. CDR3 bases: TGTGCCAGTAAACTAATAGGTGCGAACACCGGGGAGCTGTTTTTT. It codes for CASKLIGANTGELFF.

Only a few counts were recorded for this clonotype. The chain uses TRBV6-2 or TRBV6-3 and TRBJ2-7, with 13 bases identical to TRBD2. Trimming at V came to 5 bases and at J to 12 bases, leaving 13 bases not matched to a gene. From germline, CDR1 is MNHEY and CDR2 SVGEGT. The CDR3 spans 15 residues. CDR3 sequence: CASSPLGLAGESAYF. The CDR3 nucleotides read TGTGCCAGCAGTCCCCTCGGACTAGCGGGAGAGAGTGCGTACTTC.

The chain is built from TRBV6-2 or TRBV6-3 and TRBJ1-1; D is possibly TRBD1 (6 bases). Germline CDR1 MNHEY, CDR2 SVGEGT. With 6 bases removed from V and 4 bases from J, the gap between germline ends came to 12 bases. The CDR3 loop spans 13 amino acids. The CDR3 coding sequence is TGTGCCAGCAGAGGGGGACCGGGCACTGAAGCTTTCTTT. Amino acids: CASRGGPGTEAFF.

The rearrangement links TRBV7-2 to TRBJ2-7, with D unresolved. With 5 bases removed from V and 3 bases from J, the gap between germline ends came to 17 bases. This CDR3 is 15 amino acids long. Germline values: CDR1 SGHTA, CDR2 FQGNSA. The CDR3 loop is CASSHGPELYYEQYF. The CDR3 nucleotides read TGTGCCAGCAGCCATGGGCCGGAATTGTACTACGAGCAGTACTTC.

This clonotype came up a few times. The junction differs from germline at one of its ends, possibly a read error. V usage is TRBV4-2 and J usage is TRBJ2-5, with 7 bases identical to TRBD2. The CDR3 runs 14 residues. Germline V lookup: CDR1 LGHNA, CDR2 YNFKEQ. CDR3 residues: CASSHSSGQETQCF. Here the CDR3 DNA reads TGTGCCAGCAGCCATTCTAGCGGTCAAGAGACCCAGTGCTTC.

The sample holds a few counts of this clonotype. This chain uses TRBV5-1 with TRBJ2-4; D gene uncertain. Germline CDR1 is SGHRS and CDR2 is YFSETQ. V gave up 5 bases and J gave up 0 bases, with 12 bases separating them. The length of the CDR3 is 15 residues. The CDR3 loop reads CASSFESQAKNIQYF. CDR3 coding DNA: TGCGCCAGCAGTTTCGAGTCTCAAGCCAAAAACATTCAGTACTTC.

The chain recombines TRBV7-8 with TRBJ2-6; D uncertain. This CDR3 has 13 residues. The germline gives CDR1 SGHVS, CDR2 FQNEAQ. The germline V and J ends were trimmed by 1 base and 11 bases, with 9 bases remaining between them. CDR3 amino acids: CASSLGHSYVLTF. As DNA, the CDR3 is TGTGCCAGCAGCTTAGGTCATAGCTACGTCCTGACTTTC. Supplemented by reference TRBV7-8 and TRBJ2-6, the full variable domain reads GAGVSQSPRYKVAKRGQDVALRCDPISGHVSLFWYQQALGQGPEFLTYFQNEAQLDKSGLPSDRFFAERPEGSVSTLKIQRTQQEDSAVYLCASSLGHSYVLTFGAGSRLTVL.

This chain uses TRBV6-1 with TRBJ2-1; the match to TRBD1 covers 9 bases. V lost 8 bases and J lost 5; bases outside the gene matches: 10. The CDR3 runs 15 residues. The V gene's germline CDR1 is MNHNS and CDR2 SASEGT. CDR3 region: CASGRTGGGNNEQFF. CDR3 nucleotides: TGTGCCAGCGGACGAACAGGGGGCGGAAACAATGAGCAGTTCTTC.

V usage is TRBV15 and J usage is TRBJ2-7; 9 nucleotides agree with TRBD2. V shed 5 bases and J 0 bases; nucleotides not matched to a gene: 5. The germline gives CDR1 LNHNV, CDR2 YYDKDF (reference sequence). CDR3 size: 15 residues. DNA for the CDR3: TGTGCCACCAGCGCGGAACTAGCGGGCTCCTACGAGCAGTACTTC. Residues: CATSAELAGSYEQYF.

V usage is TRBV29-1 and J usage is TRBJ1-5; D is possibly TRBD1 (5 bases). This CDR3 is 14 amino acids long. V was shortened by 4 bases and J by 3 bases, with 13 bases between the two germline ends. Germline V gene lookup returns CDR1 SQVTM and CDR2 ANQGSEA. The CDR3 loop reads CSVGGEGVNQPQHF. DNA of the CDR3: TGCAGCGTTGGAGGGGAAGGCGTCAATCAGCCCCAGCATTTT.

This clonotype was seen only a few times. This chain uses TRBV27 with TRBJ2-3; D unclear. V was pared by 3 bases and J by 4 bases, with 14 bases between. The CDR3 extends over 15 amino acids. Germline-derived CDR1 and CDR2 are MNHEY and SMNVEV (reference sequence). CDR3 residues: CASSFRPPRADTQYF. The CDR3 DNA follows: TGTGCCAGCAGTTTTAGGCCCCCGCGAGCAGATACGCAGTATTTT.

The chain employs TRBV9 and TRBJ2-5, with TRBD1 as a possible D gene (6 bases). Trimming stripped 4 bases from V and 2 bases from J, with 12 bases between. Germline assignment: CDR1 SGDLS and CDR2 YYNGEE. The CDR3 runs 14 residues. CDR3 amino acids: CASSPGAEQETQYF. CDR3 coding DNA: TGTGCCAGCAGCCCAGGGGCAGAACAAGAGACCCAGTACTTC.

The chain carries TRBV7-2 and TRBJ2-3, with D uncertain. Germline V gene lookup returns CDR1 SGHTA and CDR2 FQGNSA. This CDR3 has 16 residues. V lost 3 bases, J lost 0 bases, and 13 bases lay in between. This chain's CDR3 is CASSFGPTASTDTQYF. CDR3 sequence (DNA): TGTGCCAGCAGCTTTGGGCCCACCGCTAGCACAGATACGCAGTATTTT.

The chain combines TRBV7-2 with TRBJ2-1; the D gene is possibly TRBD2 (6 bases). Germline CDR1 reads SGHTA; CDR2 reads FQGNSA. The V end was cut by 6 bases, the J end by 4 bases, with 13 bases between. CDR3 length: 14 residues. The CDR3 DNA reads TGTGCCAGCAGGGGGACGGGAGTATACAATGAGCAGTTCTTC. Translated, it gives CASRGTGVYNEQFF.

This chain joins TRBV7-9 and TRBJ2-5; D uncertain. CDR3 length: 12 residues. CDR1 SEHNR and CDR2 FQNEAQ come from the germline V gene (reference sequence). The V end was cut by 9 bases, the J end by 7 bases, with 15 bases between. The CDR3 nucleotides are TGTGCCAGTCCTGATCCAGTCGGGACCCAGTACTTC. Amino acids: CASPDPVGTQYF.

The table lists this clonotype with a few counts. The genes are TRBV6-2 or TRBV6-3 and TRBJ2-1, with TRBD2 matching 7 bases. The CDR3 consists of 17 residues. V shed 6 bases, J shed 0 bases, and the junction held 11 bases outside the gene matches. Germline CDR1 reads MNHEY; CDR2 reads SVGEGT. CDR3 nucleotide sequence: TGTGCCAGCAGCCCACTGGTCGGCGGGAGCTCCTACAATGAGCAGTTCTTC. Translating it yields CASSPLVGGSSYNEQFF.

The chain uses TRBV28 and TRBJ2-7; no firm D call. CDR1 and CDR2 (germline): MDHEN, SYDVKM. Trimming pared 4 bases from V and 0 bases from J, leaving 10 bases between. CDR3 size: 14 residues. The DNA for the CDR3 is TGTGCCAGCAGTTCAGCCGCCCGCTCCTACGAGCAGTACTTC. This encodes CASSSAARSYEQYF.

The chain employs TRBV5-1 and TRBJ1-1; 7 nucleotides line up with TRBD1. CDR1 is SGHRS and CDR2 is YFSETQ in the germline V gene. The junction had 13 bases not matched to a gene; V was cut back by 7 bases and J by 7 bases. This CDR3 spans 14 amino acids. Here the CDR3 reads CASGGGGNNNEAFF. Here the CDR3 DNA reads TGCGCCAGCGGGGGAGGGGGCAATAATAATGAAGCTTTCTTT. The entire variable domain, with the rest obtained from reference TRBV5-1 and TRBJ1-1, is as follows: KAGVTQTPRYLIKTRGQQVTLSCSPISGHRSVSWYQQTPGQGLQFLFEYFSETQRNKGNFPGRFSGRQFSNSRSEMNVSTLELGDSALYLCASGGGGNNNEAFFGQGTRLTVV.

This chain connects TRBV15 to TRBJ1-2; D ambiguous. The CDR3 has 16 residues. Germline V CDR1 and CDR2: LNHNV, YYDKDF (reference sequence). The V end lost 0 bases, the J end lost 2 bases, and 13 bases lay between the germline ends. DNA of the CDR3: TGTGCCACCAGCAGAGAGTTGGCTCCCCGGAACTATGGCTACACCTTC. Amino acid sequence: CATSRELAPRNYGYTF.

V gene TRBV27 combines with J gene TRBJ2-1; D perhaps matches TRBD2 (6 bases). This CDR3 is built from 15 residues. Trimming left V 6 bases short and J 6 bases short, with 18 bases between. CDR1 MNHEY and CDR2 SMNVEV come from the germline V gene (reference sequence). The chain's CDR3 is CASRNLAIKGNEQFF. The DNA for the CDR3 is TGTGCCAGCAGAAACCTAGCGATCAAGGGCAATGAGCAGTTCTTC.

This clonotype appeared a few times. The CDR3 sequence is CASSYGGTNNEKLFF. The CDR3 nucleotides are TGTGCCAGCAGTTACGGGGGGACTAATAATGAAAAACTGTTTTTT. The chain couples TRBV6-5 to TRBJ1-4, with D possibly TRBD1 on 5 matching bases. Germline V gene data show CDR1 as MNHEY and CDR2 as SVGAGI. Trimming removed 2 bases at V and 4 bases at J, with 11 bases between. CDR3 length: 15 residues.